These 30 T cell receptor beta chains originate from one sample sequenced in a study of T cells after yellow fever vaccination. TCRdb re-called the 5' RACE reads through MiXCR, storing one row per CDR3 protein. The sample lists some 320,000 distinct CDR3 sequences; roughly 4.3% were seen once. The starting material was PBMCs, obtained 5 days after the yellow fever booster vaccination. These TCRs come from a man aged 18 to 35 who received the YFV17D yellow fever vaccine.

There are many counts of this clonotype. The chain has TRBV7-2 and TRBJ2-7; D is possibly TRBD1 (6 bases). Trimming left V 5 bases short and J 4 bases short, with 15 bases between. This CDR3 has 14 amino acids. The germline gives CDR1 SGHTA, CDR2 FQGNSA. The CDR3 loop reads CASSIQGPLYEQYF. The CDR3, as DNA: TGTGCCAGCAGCATACAGGGTCCGCTATACGAGCAGTACTTC.

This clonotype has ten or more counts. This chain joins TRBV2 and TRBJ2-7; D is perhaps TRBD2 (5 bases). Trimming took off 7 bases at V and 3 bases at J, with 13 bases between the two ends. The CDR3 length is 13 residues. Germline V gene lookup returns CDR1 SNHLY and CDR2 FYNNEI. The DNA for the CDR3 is TGTGCCAGCAAAGCCACAGAGGGCTACGAGCAGTACGTC. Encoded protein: CASKATEGYEQYV.

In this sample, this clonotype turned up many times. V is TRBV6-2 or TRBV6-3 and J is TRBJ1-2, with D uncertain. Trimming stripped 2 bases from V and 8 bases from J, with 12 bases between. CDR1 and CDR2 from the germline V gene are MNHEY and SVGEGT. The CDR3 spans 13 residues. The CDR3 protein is CASSYRIQSGYTF. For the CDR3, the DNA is TGTGCCAGCAGTTACAGGATCCAGAGCGGCTACACCTTC.

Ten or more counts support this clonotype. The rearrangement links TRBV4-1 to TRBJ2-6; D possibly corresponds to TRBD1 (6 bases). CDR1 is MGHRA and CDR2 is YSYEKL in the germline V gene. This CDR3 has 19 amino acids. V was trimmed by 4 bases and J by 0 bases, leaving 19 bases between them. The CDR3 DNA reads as TGCGCCAGCAGCCTTAGGGCTCCAGGGGTCGACTCTGGGGCCAACGTCCTGACTTTC. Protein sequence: CASSLRAPGVDSGANVLTF.

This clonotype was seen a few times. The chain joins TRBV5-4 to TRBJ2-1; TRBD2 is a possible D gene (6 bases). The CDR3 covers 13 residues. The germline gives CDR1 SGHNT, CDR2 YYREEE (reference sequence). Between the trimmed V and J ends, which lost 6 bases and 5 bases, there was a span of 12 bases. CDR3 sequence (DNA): TGTGCCAGCAACTGGGAGCGGGACAATGAGCAGTTCTTC. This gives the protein CASNWERDNEQFF.

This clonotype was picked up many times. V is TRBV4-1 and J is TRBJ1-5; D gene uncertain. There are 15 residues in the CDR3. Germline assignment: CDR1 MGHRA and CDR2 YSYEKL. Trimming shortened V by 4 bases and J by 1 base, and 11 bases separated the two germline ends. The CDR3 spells CASSRRWVSNQPQHF. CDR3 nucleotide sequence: TGCGCCAGCAGCCGGCGGTGGGTGAGCAATCAGCCCCAGCATTTT.

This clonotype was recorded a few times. The CDR3 DNA follows: TGTGCCAGCAGTGAGGAAGGGCCCTTCGAGGAGACCCAGTACTTC. This encodes CASSEEGPFEETQYF. The chain employs TRBV6-1 and TRBJ2-5; D uncertain. With 3 bases removed from V and 5 bases from J, the gap between germline ends came to 16 bases. The CDR3 contains 15 residues. The germline CDR1 and CDR2 sequences are MNHNS and SASEGT.

CDR3 protein: CSVEGGDAATQYF. The CDR3 DNA reads TGCAGCGTTGAAGGAGGGGATGCAGCGACCCAGTACTTC. The chain links TRBV29-1 to TRBJ2-5; D could derive from TRBD1 or TRBD2 (5 bases each). CDR1 SQVTM and CDR2 ANQGSEA come from the germline V gene. Trimming left V 1 base short and J 7 bases short, with 13 bases between. This CDR3 contains 13 residues.

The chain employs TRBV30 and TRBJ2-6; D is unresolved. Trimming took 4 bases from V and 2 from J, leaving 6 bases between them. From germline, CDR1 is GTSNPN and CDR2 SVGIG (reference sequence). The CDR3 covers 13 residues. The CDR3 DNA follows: TGTGCCTGGAATAAGGCTGGGGCCAACGTCCTGACTTTC. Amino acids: CAWNKAGANVLTF. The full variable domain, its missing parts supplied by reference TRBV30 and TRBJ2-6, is SQTIHQWPATLVQPVGSPLSLECTVEGTSNPNLYWYRQAAGRGLQLLFYSVGIGQISSEVPQNLSASRPQDRQFILSSKKLLLSDSGFYLCAWNKAGANVLTFGAGSRLTVL.

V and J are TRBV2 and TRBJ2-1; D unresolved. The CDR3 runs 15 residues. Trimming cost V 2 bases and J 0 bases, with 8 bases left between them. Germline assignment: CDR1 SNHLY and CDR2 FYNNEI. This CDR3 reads CASSERSSSYNEQFF. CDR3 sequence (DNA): TGTGCCAGCAGTGAAAGGTCCAGCTCCTACAATGAGCAGTTCTTC.

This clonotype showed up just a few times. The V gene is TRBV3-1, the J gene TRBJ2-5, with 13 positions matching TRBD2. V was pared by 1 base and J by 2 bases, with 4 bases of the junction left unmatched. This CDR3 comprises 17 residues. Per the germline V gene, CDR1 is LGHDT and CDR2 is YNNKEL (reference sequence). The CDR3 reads CASSQATSGGEQETQYF. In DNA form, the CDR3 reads TGTGCCAGCAGCCAAGCTACTAGCGGGGGGGAGCAAGAGACCCAGTACTTC.

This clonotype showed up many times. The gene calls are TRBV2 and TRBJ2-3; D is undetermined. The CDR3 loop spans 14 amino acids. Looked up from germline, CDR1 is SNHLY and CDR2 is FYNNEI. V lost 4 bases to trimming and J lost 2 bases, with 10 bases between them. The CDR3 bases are TGTGCCAGCAGTGTGGCAGGAGACACAGATACGCAGTATTTT. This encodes CASSVAGDTDTQYF.

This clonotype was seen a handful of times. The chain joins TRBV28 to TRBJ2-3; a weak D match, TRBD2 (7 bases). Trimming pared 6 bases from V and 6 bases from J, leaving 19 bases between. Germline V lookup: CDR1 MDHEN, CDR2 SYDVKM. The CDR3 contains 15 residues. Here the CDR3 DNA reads TGTGCCAGCAGGGGGGGAGGGGGTCTGAGGGATACGCAGTATTTT. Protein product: CASRGGGGLRDTQYF.

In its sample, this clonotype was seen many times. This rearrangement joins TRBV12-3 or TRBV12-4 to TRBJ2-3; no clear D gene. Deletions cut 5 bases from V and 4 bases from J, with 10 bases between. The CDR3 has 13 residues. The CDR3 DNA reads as TGTGCCAGCAGTCCCTGGACCCCAGATACGCAGTATTTT. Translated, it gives CASSPWTPDTQYF.

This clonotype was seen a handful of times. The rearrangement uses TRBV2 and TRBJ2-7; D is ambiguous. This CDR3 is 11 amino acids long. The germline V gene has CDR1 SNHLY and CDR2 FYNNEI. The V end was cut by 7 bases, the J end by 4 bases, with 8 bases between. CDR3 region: CASMGSYEQYF. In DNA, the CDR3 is TGTGCCAGCATGGGATCATACGAGCAGTACTTC.

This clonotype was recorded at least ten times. CDR3 DNA sequence: TGTGCCAGCAGCGCACGGGACATAAACACTGAAGCTTTCTTT. This gives the protein CASSARDINTEAFF. This rearrangement joins TRBV7-6 to TRBJ1-1; possibly TRBD1 for D (6 bases). V lost 5 bases to trimming and J lost 2 bases, with 12 bases between them. From germline, CDR1 is SGHVS and CDR2 FNYEAQ. The CDR3 spans 14 residues.

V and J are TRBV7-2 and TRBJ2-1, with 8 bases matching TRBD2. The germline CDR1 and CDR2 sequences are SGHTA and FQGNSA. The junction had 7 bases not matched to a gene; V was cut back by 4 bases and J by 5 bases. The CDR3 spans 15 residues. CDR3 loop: CASSSLGTRNNEQFF. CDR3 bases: TGTGCCAGCAGCTCCCTGGGGACTAGGAACAATGAGCAGTTCTTC.

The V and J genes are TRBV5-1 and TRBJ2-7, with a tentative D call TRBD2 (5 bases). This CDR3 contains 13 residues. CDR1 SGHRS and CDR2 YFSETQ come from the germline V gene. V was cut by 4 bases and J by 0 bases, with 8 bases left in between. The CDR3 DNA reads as TGCGCCAGCAGCCCGGCGGGCTCCTACGAGCAGTACTTC. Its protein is CASSPAGSYEQYF.

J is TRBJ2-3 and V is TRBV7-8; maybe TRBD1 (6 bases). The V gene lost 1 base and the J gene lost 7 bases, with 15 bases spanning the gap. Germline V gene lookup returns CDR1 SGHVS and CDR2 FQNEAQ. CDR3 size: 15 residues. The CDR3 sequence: CASSLEQGPMYTQYF. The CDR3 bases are TGTGCCAGCAGCTTAGAACAGGGCCCTATGTATACGCAGTATTTT.

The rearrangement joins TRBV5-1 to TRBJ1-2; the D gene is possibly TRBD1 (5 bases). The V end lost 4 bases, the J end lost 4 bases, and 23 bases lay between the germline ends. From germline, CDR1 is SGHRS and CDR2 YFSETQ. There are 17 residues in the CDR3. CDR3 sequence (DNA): TGCGCCAGCAGCGCCACCTCGTTTAAACAGGATGGCTATGGCTACACCTTC. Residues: CASSATSFKQDGYGYTF. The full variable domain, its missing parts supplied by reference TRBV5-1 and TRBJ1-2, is KAGVTQTPRYLIKTRGQQVTLSCSPISGHRSVSWYQQTPGQGLQFLFEYFSETQRNKGNFPGRFSGRQFSNSRSEMNVSTLELGDSALYLCASSATSFKQDGYGYTFGSGTRLTVV.

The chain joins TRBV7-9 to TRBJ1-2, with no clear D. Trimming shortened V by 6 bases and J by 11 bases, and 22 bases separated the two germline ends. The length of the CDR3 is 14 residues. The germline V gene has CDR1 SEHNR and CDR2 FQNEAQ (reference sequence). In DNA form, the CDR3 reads TGTGCCAGCAGTACAATGGGGTTGTCCCTTGGTTACACCTTC. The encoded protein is CASSTMGLSLGYTF.

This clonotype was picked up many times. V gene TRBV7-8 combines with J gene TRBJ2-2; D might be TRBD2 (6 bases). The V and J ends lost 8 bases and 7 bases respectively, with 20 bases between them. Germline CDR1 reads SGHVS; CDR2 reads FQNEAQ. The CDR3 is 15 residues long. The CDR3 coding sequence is TGTGCCAGCGGCAGAGGCCGGGGGTACTTCGGGGAGCTGTTTTTT. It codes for CASGRGRGYFGELFF.

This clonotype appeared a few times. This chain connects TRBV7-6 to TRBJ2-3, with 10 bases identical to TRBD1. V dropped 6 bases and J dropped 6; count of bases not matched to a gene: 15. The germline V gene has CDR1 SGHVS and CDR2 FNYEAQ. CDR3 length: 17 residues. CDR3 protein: CASSPPGQGIWGDTQYF. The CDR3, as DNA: TGTGCCAGCAGTCCACCGGGACAGGGGATCTGGGGGGATACGCAGTATTTT.

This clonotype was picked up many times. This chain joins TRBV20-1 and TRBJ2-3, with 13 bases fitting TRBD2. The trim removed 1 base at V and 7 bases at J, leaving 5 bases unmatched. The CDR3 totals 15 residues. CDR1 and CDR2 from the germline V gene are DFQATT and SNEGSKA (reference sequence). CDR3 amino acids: CSARGTSGGQNTQYF. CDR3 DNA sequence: TGCAGTGCTAGAGGGACTAGCGGGGGCCAGAATACGCAGTATTTT.

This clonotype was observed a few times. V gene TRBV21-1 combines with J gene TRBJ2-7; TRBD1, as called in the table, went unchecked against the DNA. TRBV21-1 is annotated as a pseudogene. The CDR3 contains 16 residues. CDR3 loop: CASSTSGVGGSYEQYV. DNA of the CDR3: TGTGCCAGCAGCACCTCAGGGGTTGGAGGGTCCTACGAGCAGTACGTC.

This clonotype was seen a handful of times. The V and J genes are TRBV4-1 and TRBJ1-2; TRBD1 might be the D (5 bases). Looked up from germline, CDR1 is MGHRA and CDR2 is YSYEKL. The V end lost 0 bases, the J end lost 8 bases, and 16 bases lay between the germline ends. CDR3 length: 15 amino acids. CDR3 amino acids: CASSQDWGRADGYTF. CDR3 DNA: TGCGCCAGCAGCCAAGATTGGGGCAGGGCTGACGGCTACACCTTC.

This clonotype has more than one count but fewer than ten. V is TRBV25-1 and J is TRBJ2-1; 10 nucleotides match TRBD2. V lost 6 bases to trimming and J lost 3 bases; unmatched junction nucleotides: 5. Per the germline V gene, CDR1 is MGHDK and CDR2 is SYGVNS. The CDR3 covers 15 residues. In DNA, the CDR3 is TGTGCCAGCAGCAAAAGGACTAGCGGCTACAATGAGCAGTTCTTC. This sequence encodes CASSKRTSGYNEQFF.

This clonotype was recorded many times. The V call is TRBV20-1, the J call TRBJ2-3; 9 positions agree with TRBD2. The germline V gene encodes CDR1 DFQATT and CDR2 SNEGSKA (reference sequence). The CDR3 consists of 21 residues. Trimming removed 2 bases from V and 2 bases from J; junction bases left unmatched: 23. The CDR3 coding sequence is TGCAGTGCTAGACTGGGACAGCCATGGCCGCAAGCGGGGGGACCCACAGATACGCAGTATTTT. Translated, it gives CSARLGQPWPQAGGPTDTQYF.

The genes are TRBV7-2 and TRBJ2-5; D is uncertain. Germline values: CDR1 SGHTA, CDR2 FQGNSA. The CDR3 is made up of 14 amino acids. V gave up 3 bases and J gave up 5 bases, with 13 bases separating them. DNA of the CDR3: TGTGCCAGCAGCTTCCAGAGCCAGGCGGAGACCCAGTACTTC. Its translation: CASSFQSQAETQYF.

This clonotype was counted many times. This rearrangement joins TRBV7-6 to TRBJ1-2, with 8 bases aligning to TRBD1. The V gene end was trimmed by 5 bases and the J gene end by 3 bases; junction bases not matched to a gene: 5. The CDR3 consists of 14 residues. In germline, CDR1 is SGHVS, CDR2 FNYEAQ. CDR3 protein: CASSPGQGDYGYTF. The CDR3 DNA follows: TGTGCCAGCAGCCCCGGACAGGGCGACTATGGCTACACCTTC.